The entry below describes one T cell receptor beta chain. Antigen unknown. This specimen comes from a study of PD-1 blockade in classical Hodgkin lymphoma. Broader study findings: Baseline diversity was lower in partial responders and progressors than complete responders.

Each patient experienced a relapse that followed autologous stem cell transplantation, and brentuximab vedotin exposure varied. Trimming left V 3 bases short and J 9 bases short, with 9 bases between. Germline CDR1 reads MNHEY; CDR2 reads SVGAGI. The length of the CDR3 is 12 residues. Repertoires were generated with immunoSEQ multiplex PCR, while TCRdb's copy carries only in-frame clones and drops some. The sample includes 120,000 to 150,000 clones, around 73% of them seen just once. The clonotype originates from a human donor with classical Hodgkin lymphoma. Sequenced here: peripheral blood mononuclear cells (PBMCs), sampled before the second cycle of nivolumab. V gene TRBV6-5 combines with J gene TRBJ2-1; D is uncertain. CDR3 in amino acids: CASSYPTVEQFF. CDR3 in DNA: TGTGCCAGCAGTTATCCGACTGTTGAGCAGTTCTTC.